This is a list of T cell receptor beta chains from one sample in a study of T cells after posttransplantation cyclophosphamide. Clones were read by immunoSEQ multiplex PCR, and TCRdb kept only the in-frame ones, dropping some. The sample yields 15,000 to 20,000 clones, 77% seen once. This specimen was CD8+ T cells sorted from PBMCs, taken around 2,000 days after a stem cell transplant with posttransplant cyclophosphamide. The receptor set was obtained from a female patient in her thirties or forties who received an allogeneic stem cell transplant from a related donor, was CMV-positive, and had no GVHD. Some T cells may trace back to the graft donor. Both conserved end residues are part of each CDR3. A D gene is named only where the DNA matches it firmly. The size entry is marked missing in some rows and otherwise reads once, few, many or a size class.

>-|TRBV7-2|TRBJ2-1|-
TGTGCCAGCAGCTTAGGGCCGGGTAACGGCTCCCCTTACAATGAGCAGTTCTTC
CASSLGPGNGSPYNEQFF
>-|TRBV18|TRBJ2-3|-
TGTGCCAGCTCACTCACATCCGGGACTTCGGATACGCAGTATTTT
CASSLTSGTSDTQYF
>-|TRBV28|TRBJ2-2|-
TGTGCCAGCAGTTTACCGGGGGGCGACGTCGGGGAGCTGTTTTTT
CASSLPGGDVGELFF
>-|TRBV13|TRBJ2-5|TRBD2
TGTGCCAGCACCACTAGCGGGGGCCGGGAGACCCAGTACTTC
CASTTSGGRETQYF
>-|TRBV5-4|TRBJ1-1|TRBD1
TGTGCCAGCAGTTCAGGGGGCTCAGGGACTGAAGCTTTCTTT
CASSSGGSGTEAFF
>-|TRBV10-3|TRBJ2-5|TRBD2
TGTGCCATCAGTCGCCTGCCACGGACTAGCGGGGGAAACCAAGAGACCCAGTACTTC
CAISRLPRTSGGNQETQYF
>-|TRBV14|TRBJ2-1|TRBD2
TGTGCCAGCAGCCAGGAGGGACTAGCGGGGGGGCCCTACAATGAGCAGTTCTTC
CASSQEGLAGGPYNEQFF
>-|TRBV5-1|TRBJ1-2|-
TGTGCCAGCAGCCGACAGGAGATCTATGGCTACACCTTC
CASSRQEIYGYTF
>-|TRBV7-9|TRBJ2-5|-
TGTGCCAGCAGCCCAGCGTTGGGAGAATGGGGAGAGACCCAGTACTTC
CASSPALGEWGETQYF
>-|TRBV29-1|TRBJ2-5|TRBD2
TGCAGCGTTGACGGGACTAGCGGGGGGGAAGAGACCCAGTACTTC
CSVDGTSGGEETQYF
>-|TRBV10-3|TRBJ1-1|-
TGTGCCATCAGTGAAGGCAGCGTGAACACTGAAGCTTTCTTT
CAISEGSVNTEAFF
>-|TRBV7-8|TRBJ1-3|-
TGTGCCAGCAGCCCAACAGGGCTTTCTGGAAACACCATATATTTT
CASSPTGLSGNTIYF
>-|TRBV7-7|TRBJ2-2|TRBD1
TGTGCCAGCAGCTTAGGGCAGGGGGCGCGAAAGACCGGGGAGCTGTTTTTT
CASSLGQGARKTGELFF
>-|TRBV28|TRBJ2-7|-
TGTGCCAGCAGTTTCACTAGCTCCTACGAGCAGTACTTC
CASSFTSSYEQYF
>-|TRBV7-3|TRBJ2-7|-
TGTGCCAGCAGCCCTGGGGCTGGCGAGCAGTACTTC
CASSPGAGEQYF
>-|TRBV11-3|TRBJ2-1|TRBD2
TGTGCCAGCAGCTTGGGACTAGCGGGGGCCAATGAGCAGTTCTTC
CASSLGLAGANEQFF
>-|TRBV6-1|TRBJ2-5|TRBD2
TGTGCCAGCAGTGAAACCCCAGCGGGGGGCCCCCAAGAGACCCAGTACTTC
CASSETPAGGPQETQYF
>-|TRBV4-1|TRBJ2-7|-
TGTGCCAGCAGCCCTGGGACACCATACGAGCAGTACTTC
CASSPGTPYEQYF
>medium-sized|TRBV7-2|TRBJ2-1|TRBD2
TGTGCCAGCAGCCCAGGACTAGCGGGGGGCAATGAGCAGTTCTTC
CASSPGLAGGNEQFF
>few|TRBV10-3|TRBJ2-1|TRBD1
TGTGCCATCAGTGACCCCGGGACAGGGTCCGATGAGCAGTTCTTC
CAISDPGTGSDEQFF
>-|TRBV11-3|TRBJ2-7|-
TGTGCCAGCAGCTCACCCGCGGCACCACCACCTTCCTACGAGCAGTACTTC
CASSSPAAPPPSYEQYF
>-|TRBV4-1|TRBJ2-2|-
TGCGCCAGCAGCCAAGTTCAAACAGAAAACCCGAACACCGGGGAGCTGTTTTTT
CASSQVQTENPNTGELFF
>-|TRBV5-1|TRBJ1-2|-
TGCGCCAGCAGCTTGGGACATACCACTCGCGGCTACACCTTC
CASSLGHTTRGYTF
>-|TRBV18|TRBJ2-3|-
TGTGCCAGCTCACCGGTCCTGTCCGACAGTCCCGAGACAGATACGCAGTATTTT
CASSPVLSDSPETDTQYF
>-|TRBV5-1|TRBJ2-7|TRBD1
TGCGCCAGCAGCTTGGGTGAGACAGGGAACTACGAGCAGTACTTC
CASSLGETGNYEQYF
>-|TRBV13|TRBJ2-1|-
TGTGCCAGCAGCTCCCCGGGTAGCAGAAATGAGCAGTTCTTC
CASSSPGSRNEQFF
>few|TRBV6-5|TRBJ1-6|-
TGTGCCAGCAGTTATGAGGGATCACCCCTCCACTTT
CASSYEGSPLHF
>-|TRBV27|TRBJ1-2|TRBD1
TGTGCCAGCAGTGCCCCAGGGGGCCGGGCGGATGGCTACACCTTC
CASSAPGGRADGYTF
>-|TRBV13|TRBJ1-1|TRBD1
TGTGCCAGCAGCTTGTCCGGGACAGGGGGCTCCGTGGACACTGAAGCTTTCTTT
CASSLSGTGGSVDTEAFF
>-|TRBV19|TRBJ1-6|TRBD1
TGTGCCAGTAGTTCCGTCCGGGACAGGTTCGGCTTTAATTCACCCCTCCACTTT
CASSSVRDRFGFNSPLHF
>once|TRBV10-3|TRBJ2-3|TRBD2
TGTGCCATCAGTGAGTCCCGTGGGACTAGCGATTTCACAGATACGCAGTATTTT
CAISESRGTSDFTDTQYF
>-|TRBV19|TRBJ1-5|-
TGTGCCAGTAGCCCCCTGGGGGGAGAACAGCCCCAGCATTTT
CASSPLGGEQPQHF
>-|TRBV7-9|TRBJ2-7|-
TGTGCCAGCAGCCTAAAGGGGACTTACGAGCAGTACTTC
CASSLKGTYEQYF